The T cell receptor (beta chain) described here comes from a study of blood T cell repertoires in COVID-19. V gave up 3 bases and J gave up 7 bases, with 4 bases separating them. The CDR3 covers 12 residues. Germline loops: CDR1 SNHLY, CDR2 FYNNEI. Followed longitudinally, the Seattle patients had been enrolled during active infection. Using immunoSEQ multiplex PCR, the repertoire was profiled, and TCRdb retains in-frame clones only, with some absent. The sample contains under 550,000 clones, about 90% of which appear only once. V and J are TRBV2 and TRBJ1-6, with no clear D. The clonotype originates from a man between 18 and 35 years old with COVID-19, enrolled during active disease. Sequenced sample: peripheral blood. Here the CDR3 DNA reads TGTGCCAGCAGTGACAGGAATTCACCCCTCCACTTT. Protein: CASSDRNSPLHF.